The TCR beta chain described here comes from a study of technical replicates of blood from a handful of donors. CDR3 length: 17 amino acids. CDR1 is SGHDN and CDR2 is FVKESK in the germline V gene. The V gene end was trimmed by 3 bases and the J gene end by 3 bases; junction bases not matched to a gene: 10. Using immunoSEQ multiplex PCR, the repertoire was profiled, and TCRdb retains in-frame clones only, with some absent. The table shows 50,000 to 80,000 clones, with around 89% occurring only once. The rearrangement links TRBV14 to TRBJ2-1; 8 bases line up with TRBD2. Material for sequencing was PBMCs. The source is a human donor in good health. Some clones in this sample may be carry-over from other donors' samples. The CDR3: CASSQSLTGGLYNEQFF. CDR3 coding DNA: TGTGCCAGCAGCCAGTCTCTTACGGGGGGGCTCTACAATGAGCAGTTCTTC.